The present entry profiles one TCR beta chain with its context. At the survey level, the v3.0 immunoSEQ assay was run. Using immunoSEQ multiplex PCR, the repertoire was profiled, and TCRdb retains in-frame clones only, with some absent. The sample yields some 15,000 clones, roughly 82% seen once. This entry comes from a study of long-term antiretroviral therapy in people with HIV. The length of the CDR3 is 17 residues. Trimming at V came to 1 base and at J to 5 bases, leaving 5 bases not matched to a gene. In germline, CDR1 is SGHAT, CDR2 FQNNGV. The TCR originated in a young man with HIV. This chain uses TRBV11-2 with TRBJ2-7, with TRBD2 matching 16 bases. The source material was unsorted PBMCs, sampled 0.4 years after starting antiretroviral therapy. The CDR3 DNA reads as TGTGCCAGCAGCTTAGCGGGACTAGCGGGGGGGCGAAACGAGCAGTACTTC. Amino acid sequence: CASSLAGLAGGRNEQYF.